This record concerns one TCR beta chain sequence. Assay: immunoSEQ multiplex PCR; the TCRdb copy retains only in-frame clones and omits some. This table has around 69,000 clones, approximately 91% appearing once. This record belongs to a study of T cell changes during pregnancy in multiple sclerosis. The V gene end was trimmed by 4 bases and the J gene end by 1 base; junction bases not matched to a gene: 1. Germline V gives CDR1 MGHRA, CDR2 YSYEKL. The CDR3 spans 16 residues. V and J are TRBV4-1 and TRBJ2-2; 12 bases are shared with TRBD2. This receptor was identified in a female donor with multiple sclerosis, enrolled in a pregnancy study. The source was peripheral blood, collected in the third trimester of pregnancy. The CDR3 loop reads CASSPGLAGNTGELFF. The CDR3 DNA sequence: TGCGCCAGCAGCCCGGGACTAGCGGGGAACACCGGGGAGCTGTTTTTT.